This is a list of T cell receptor beta chains from one sample in a study of T-cell reconstitution after alpha-beta-depleted transplantation in children. TCRdb processed the PCR reads anew with MiXCR; each CDR3 protein has one entry. The table lists hundreds of thousands of distinct CDR3 sequences, around 10% of them singletons. The sequenced sample was peripheral blood, obtained 180 days after TCRalphabeta/CD19-depleted stem cell transplant. These TCRs come from a male patient under 10 years old who had a stem cell transplant for chronic granulomatous disease, so the T cells may come from the graft donor. Both conserved end residues are part of each CDR3. Each record gives: V gene, clone size, D gene, J gene, CDR3 protein, CDR3 DNA. A D gene is named only where the DNA matches it firmly. Expanded clones are given a class, and other clones once, few, many or no size at all.

TRBV15,many,NA,TRBJ2-3,CATSRAGGGTDTQYF,TGTGCCACCAGCAGAGCAGGCGGGGGCACAGATACGCAGTATTTT
TRBV30,NA,TRBD1,TRBJ2-4,CAWSGTGNIQYF,TGTGCCTGGAGCGGGACAGGCAACATTCAGTACTTC
TRBV6-5,many,NA,TRBJ2-6,CASSRDTALGGGANVLTF,TGTGCCAGCAGTAGGGACACGGCCCTTGGGGGGGGGGCCAACGTCCTGACTTTC
TRBV6-5,many,NA,TRBJ1-6,CASSKNNSPLHF,TGTGCCAGCAGTAAGAATAATTCACCCCTCCACTTT
TRBV20-1,many,TRBD1,TRBJ2-5,CSARDPGQGEETQYF,TGCAGTGCTAGAGATCCGGGACAGGGGGAAGAGACCCAGTACTTC
TRBV6-1,many,NA,TRBJ2-1,CASSPTPTSVNEQFF,TGTGCCAGCAGTCCCACCCCGACTAGTGTCAATGAGCAGTTCTTC
TRBV12-3/TRBV12-4,many,TRBD1,TRBJ2-2,CASSWTGGRELFF,TGTGCCAGCAGTTGGACAGGGGGCAGGGAGCTGTTTTTT
TRBV20-1,many,NA,TRBJ1-1,CSAIPVGRGTEAFF,TGCAGTGCTATCCCGGTTGGACGAGGCACTGAAGCTTTCTTT
TRBV20-1,few,NA,TRBJ2-5,CSASGSGGLETQYF,TGCAGTGCTAGCGGTTCAGGGGGGCTGGAGACCCAGTACTTC
TRBV4-3,many,NA,TRBJ2-1,CASSLNTPGNNEQFF,TGCGCCAGCAGTCTTAATACTCCAGGGAACAATGAGCAGTTCTTC
TRBV7-3,many,NA,TRBJ2-1,CASSFEGAPYNEQFF,TGTGCCAGCAGCTTTGAGGGCGCCCCCTACAATGAGCAGTTCTTC
TRBV20-1,many,NA,TRBJ2-7,CSATPGQGGQYF,TGCAGTGCTACCCCTGGGCAGGGCGGGCAGTACTTC
TRBV4-2,many,NA,TRBJ2-1,CASSQTLGGAHNEQFF,TGTGCCAGCAGCCAGACCCTAGGGGGGGCGCACAATGAGCAGTTCTTC
TRBV7-2,many,TRBD2,TRBJ2-5,CASSSWTSGTQYF,TGTGCCAGCAGCTCATGGACTAGCGGGACCCAGTACTTC
TRBV18,NA,NA,TRBJ2-3,CASSQSGTDTQYF,TGTGCCAGCTCGCAAAGTGGCACAGATACGCAGTATTTT
TRBV10-3,many,NA,TRBJ1-5,CAISESVSGGNQPQHF,TGTGCCATCAGTGAGTCAGTGTCAGGGGGCAATCAGCCCCAGCATTTT
TRBV30,NA,TRBD1,TRBJ1-5,CAWSVQRTGPPYSNQPQHF,TGTGCCTGGAGTGTTCAGCGGACAGGGCCGCCTTATAGCAATCAGCCCCAGCATTTT
TRBV10-3,many,NA,TRBJ1-2,CAISENWAGPPNYGYTF,TGTGCCATCAGTGAGAACTGGGCGGGACCTCCTAACTATGGCTACACCTTC
TRBV24-1,NA,NA,TRBJ2-3,CATSKQGRRGPDTQYF,TGTGCCACCAGTAAACAGGGAAGGAGAGGGCCAGATACGCAGTATTTT
TRBV7-3,many,NA,TRBJ2-1,CASSLKQGGDSYNEQFF,TGTGCCAGCAGCTTAAAGCAGGGTGGGGACTCCTACAATGAGCAGTTCTTC
TRBV6-4,many,TRBD2,TRBJ2-1,CASSVPTSGVNPNTYNEQFF,TGTGCCAGCAGTGTCCCGACTAGCGGCGTTAATCCTAACACCTACAATGAGCAGTTCTTC
TRBV19,many,TRBD1,TRBJ2-1,CASSTGTGTNEQFF,TGTGCCAGTAGCACCGGGACAGGGACCAATGAGCAGTTCTTC
TRBV7-2,many,NA,TRBJ2-7,CASSLAPGSTYEQYF,TGTGCCAGCAGCTTAGCCCCGGGATCTACCTACGAGCAGTACTTC
TRBV4-2,NA,NA,TRBJ2-1,CAIGPGANPLLSYNEQFF,TGTGCCATCGGCCCAGGGGCAAATCCGTTACTCTCCTACAATGAGCAGTTCTTC
TRBV4-1,few,TRBD1,TRBJ1-6,CASSQAPDRAENSPLHF,TGCGCCAGCAGCCAAGCCCCAGACAGGGCTGAAAATTCACCCCTCCACTTT
TRBV4-3,many,TRBD2,TRBJ2-3,CASSQARDTGTRTDTQYF,TGCGCCAGCAGCCAAGCAAGGGATACCGGGACTAGGACAGATACGCAGTATTTT
TRBV7-2,many,TRBD2,TRBJ2-5,CASSPPGTSGRGTTETQYF,TGTGCCAGCAGCCCCCCCGGGACTAGCGGGAGGGGGACGACGGAGACCCAGTACTTC
TRBV12-3/TRBV12-4,NA,TRBD2,TRBJ2-1,CASSGRVKGEQFF,TGTGCCAGTAGCGGGAGGGTTAAGGGTGAGCAGTTCTTC
TRBV29-1,many,NA,TRBJ1-5,CSVEDGPGQPQHF,TGCAGCGTTGAAGACGGGCCCGGTCAGCCCCAGCATTTT
TRBV20-1,many,NA,TRBJ2-1,CSAARSYNEQFF,TGCAGTGCTGCCCGTTCTTACAATGAGCAGTTCTTC
TRBV2,NA,TRBD1,TRBJ1-1,CASSGPGTGVFSPNTEAFF,TGTGCCAGCAGCGGCCCCGGCACAGGGGTGTTTAGCCCAAACACTGAAGCTTTCTTT
TRBV9,many,NA,TRBJ2-1,CASSPSTGSYNEQFF,TGTGCCAGCAGCCCCAGCACAGGGTCTTACAATGAGCAGTTCTTC
TRBV6-1,many,NA,TRBJ2-5,CASKMGLDTTQETQYF,TGTGCCAGCAAAATGGGACTCGACACGACCCAAGAGACCCAGTACTTC
TRBV7-2,many,NA,TRBJ2-7,CASSLVAGYEQYF,TGTGCCAGCAGCTTAGTAGCAGGCTACGAGCAGTACTTC
TRBV15,many,NA,TRBJ2-3,CATSRAGFTDTQYF,TGTGCCACCAGCAGAGCAGGGTTCACAGATACGCAGTATTTT
TRBV18,many,NA,TRBJ2-6,CASSPETGANVLTF,TGTGCCAGCTCACCGGAAACTGGGGCCAACGTCCTGACTTTC
TRBV10-3,many,NA,TRBJ2-3,CAIRIARTGDTQYF,TGTGCCATCAGGATCGCTCGTACTGGAGATACGCAGTATTTT
TRBV20-1,many,NA,TRBJ1-5,CSARTENQPQHF,TGCAGTGCGCGGACAGAAAATCAGCCCCAGCATTTT
TRBV4-3,many,NA,TRBJ2-7,CASSQEIFYEQYF,TGCGCCAGCAGCCAAGAAATTTTTTACGAGCAGTACTTC
TRBV5-4,few,TRBD1,TRBJ2-7,CASSLDRGRTYEQYF,TGTGCCAGCAGCTTGGACAGGGGGCGTACCTACGAGCAGTACTTC
TRBV5-1,many,TRBD1,TRBJ1-6,CASSLNRGNSPLHF,TGCGCCAGCAGCTTAAACAGGGGAAATTCACCCCTCCACTTT
TRBV20-1,many,TRBD2,TRBJ2-3,CSARDGASGSSTDTQYF,TGCAGTGCTAGAGATGGGGCTAGCGGGAGTAGCACAGATACGCAGTATTTT
TRBV3-1,many,NA,TRBJ2-1,CASSSTPGSSYNEQFF,TGTGCCAGCAGCTCCACTCCCGGGAGCTCCTACAATGAGCAGTTCTTC
TRBV18,many,TRBD1,TRBJ2-7,CASSPTGQGLYEQYF,TGTGCCAGCTCACCTACGGGACAGGGTCTCTACGAGCAGTACTTC
TRBV7-9,many,TRBD2,TRBJ2-5,CASSLALAEQETQYF,TGTGCCAGCAGCTTAGCACTAGCGGAACAAGAGACCCAGTACTTC
TRBV12-3/TRBV12-4,NA,NA,TRBJ2-3,CASRGGPVSTDTQYF,TGTGCCAGCAGGGGAGGACCTGTTAGCACAGATACGCAGTATTTT
TRBV28,NA,NA,TRBJ2-7,CASKESSYEQYF,TGTGCCAGCAAAGAGTCCTCCTACGAGCAGTACTTC
TRBV12-3/TRBV12-4,many,TRBD1,TRBJ2-7,CASSLTGHEQYF,TGTGCCAGCAGCCTGACAGGGCATGAGCAGTACTTC
TRBV24-1,many,TRBD1,TRBJ1-5,CATSDPRQGDQPQHF,TGTGCCACCAGTGACCCTAGACAGGGGGATCAGCCCCAGCATTTT
TRBV5-1,many,TRBD2,TRBJ2-1,CASSLSAGDNEQFF,TGCGCCAGCAGCTTGTCGGCGGGGGACAATGAGCAGTTCTTC
TRBV7-2,many,NA,TRBJ2-3,CASSFENTQYF,TGTGCCAGCAGTTTCGAAAATACGCAGTATTTT
TRBV7-2,many,NA,TRBJ2-6,CASSFYGGNGANVLTF,TGTGCCAGCAGCTTCTATGGGGGAAATGGGGCCAACGTCCTGACTTTC
TRBV14,few,NA,TRBJ1-6,CASSQIITSPLHF,TGTGCCAGCAGCCAAATAATCACTTCACCCCTCCACTTT
TRBV28,many,NA,TRBJ1-1,CASSLFGEEYTEAFF,TGTGCCAGCAGTTTATTCGGGGAAGAGTACACTGAAGCTTTCTTT
TRBV7-2,many,NA,TRBJ1-6,CASSLSGGNSPLHF,TGTGCCAGCAGCTTATCCGGGGGGAATTCACCCCTCCACTTT
TRBV3-1,NA,TRBD2,TRBJ2-7,CASSRGLAGGSYEQYF,TGTGCCAGCAGCCGGGGACTAGCGGGGGGATCCTACGAGCAGTACTTC
TRBV5-1,many,NA,TRBJ1-1,CASSLESHTEAFF,TGCGCCAGCAGCCTAGAGAGTCACACTGAAGCTTTCTTT
TRBV7-8,many,TRBD1,TRBJ2-7,CASSMGQDYEQYF,TGTGCCAGCAGCATGGGACAGGACTACGAGCAGTACTTC
TRBV27,NA,TRBD1,TRBJ1-1,CASSPYRDRGTEAFF,TGTGCCAGCAGTCCCTACCGGGACAGGGGCACTGAAGCTTTCTTT
TRBV6-5,many,TRBD1,TRBJ1-6,CASSYPGGQVNSPLHF,TGTGCCAGCAGTTACCCGGGAGGACAGGTTAATTCACCCCTCCACTTT